This entry lists 6 T cell receptor beta chains sequenced from one sample in a study of T cell repertoires in cytomegalovirus infection. Each CDR3 protein gets one entry after TCRdb re-called the reads with MiXCR. The table records roughly 310,000 distinct CDR3 sequences, 25% to 30% of them present only once. The antigens of these receptors remain unknown. Sequencing was performed on cultured PBMCs, taken from culture after CMV antigen stimulation. The receptors shown here come from a human donor in good health (CMV status not recorded). Some clones in this sample may be carry-over from other donors' samples.

In its sample, this clonotype was seen a few times. The V call is TRBV5-1, the J call TRBJ1-6; D is unresolved. CDR1 SGHRS and CDR2 YFSETQ come from the germline V gene. The germline V and J ends were trimmed by 5 bases and 9 bases, with 15 bases remaining between them. This CDR3 has 14 amino acids. CDR3 DNA: TGCGCCAGCAGGACGGGCAGCTCTACTTCACCCCTCCACTTT. Translation: CASRTGSSTSPLHF.

The gene calls are TRBV28 and TRBJ2-7; TRBD1 might be the D (6 bases). The CDR3 consists of 14 residues. Germline-derived CDR1 and CDR2 are MDHEN and SYDVKM. V was cut by 2 bases and J by 7 bases, with 15 bases left in between. In nucleotides, the CDR3 is TGTGCCAGCAGTTTACGGGACATGTTGGGGGAGCAGTACTTC. Protein product: CASSLRDMLGEQYF.

The V and J genes are TRBV12-3 or TRBV12-4 and TRBJ2-1; D might be TRBD1 (5 bases). The ends were cut back, 2 bases at V and 8 bases at J, with 7 bases in the middle. This CDR3 has 12 amino acids. CDR3: CASSLFRDEQFF. The CDR3, as DNA: TGTGCCAGCAGTTTATTCAGGGATGAGCAGTTCTTC.

The rearrangement joins TRBV29-1 to TRBJ1-4; a weak D match, TRBD1 (5 bases). From germline, CDR1 is SQVTM and CDR2 ANQGSEA. Trimming took 6 bases from V and 5 from J, leaving 13 bases between them. This CDR3 spans 13 amino acids. Written as DNA, the CDR3 is TGCAGCGTGCGGGACGCCGGGAATGAAAAACTGTTTTTT. Amino acid sequence: CSVRDAGNEKLFF.

This CDR3 reads CASRALDRVQETQYF. CDR3 in DNA: TGTGCCAGCAGGGCGCTGGACAGGGTCCAAGAGACCCAGTACTTC. The chain carries TRBV6-8 and TRBJ2-5, with 8 bases identical to TRBD1. This CDR3 is built from 15 residues. The J segment lost 1 base and the V segment lost 6 bases, leaving 7 bases of the junction unmatched. Germline loops: CDR1 MNHGY, CDR2 SAAAGT.

DNA of the CDR3: TGTGCCACCAGTGGAGGCTATGGCTACACCTTC. Translating it yields CATSGGYGYTF. This rearrangement joins TRBV24-1 to TRBJ1-2; unclear D gene. Germline V gives CDR1 KGHDR, CDR2 SFDVKD. V lost 5 bases and J 4 bases, leaving 4 bases between the germline ends. The CDR3 consists of 11 residues.